The clone carrying this T cell receptor (beta chain) was picked up many times. Its antigen is still unknown. TCRdb reanalysed the reads using MiXCR and keeps one entry per CDR3 protein. The sample has about 890,000 distinct CDR3 sequences, 30% to 40% seen once. These data belong to a study of T cell repertoires in cytomegalovirus infection. Study-level background: Recently identified HLA-C-restricted CMV epitopes were among the peptides used. Both a matching HLA type and CMV infection were indicated by public TCR beta signatures. Notes on the study in general: Summed public TCR beta family frequency identified CMV carriers bearing the relevant HLA.

V shed 4 bases and J 0 bases; nucleotides not matched to a gene: 8. Germline V gene data show CDR1 as MNHEY and CDR2 as SMNVEV (reference sequence). The CDR3 is 17 amino acids. This specimen consisted of cultured CD8+ T cells from PBMCs, obtained from culture after CMV antigen stimulation. The rearrangement joins TRBV27 to TRBJ2-3; TRBD2 matches at 9 bases. This TCR was recovered from a human donor in good health (CMV status not recorded). Some clones in this sample may be carry-over from other donors' samples. The CDR3 sequence is CASSSLISGGSTDTQYF. Here the CDR3 DNA reads TGTGCCAGCAGTTCCCTCATTAGCGGGGGTAGCACAGATACGCAGTATTTT.